This T cell receptor beta chain originates from a study of post-analysis software for immune sequencing data (dated by TCRdb to between 2015 and 2017). Concerning the study at large: Relapsing-remitting, secondary progressive and progressive-relapsing multiple sclerosis were recorded as disease courses, and subtype annotation was lacking for some patients. The patient repertoires were compared against some twelve previously published healthy control repertoires obtained from donors aged about 6 to 28 years. A subset of samples was prepared in parallel using single-end sample barcoding, then pooled and co-amplified after Illumina adapter ligation. Overall study results and their limits: Significantly lower normalized Chao1 diversity was found in multiple sclerosis patients than in controls, suggesting substantial peripheral T-cell clonal expansion. The multiple sclerosis patient group was slightly younger than the control group. Four or five TRBV segments, including TRBV5-6, TRBV5-1 and TRBV20-1, were significantly more frequent in patients than controls. When samples were clustered directly using the F measure, samples prepared in the same batch co-clustered strongly, which prompted a batch-effect correction.

This clonotype was counted once. Its cognate antigen has yet to be identified. No per-base quality is available; no much larger clone lies one base away. One read alone lends weak support. Library prep was done by PCR. Reads for this sample came from an Illumina HiSeq 2500. Unique molecular identifiers were incorporated into TCR beta cDNA libraries to reduce PCR and sequencing biases. Some 500,000 cDNA molecules were obtained per 1 to 10 million input T cells, so each molecule approximated one T cell. The same protocol used for the earlier healthy control dataset was applied to prepare and sequence the patient libraries. Within a given batch, samples were prepared together, multiplexed and sequenced on the same HiSeq lane. As for the authors' bioinformatics: MIGEC was used to process the raw barcoded reads, and molecular identifier groups with only a single read were discarded before consensus assembly and CDR3 extraction. VDJtools was used for post-analysis of the clonotype tables, and diversity was normalized by down-sampling every dataset to the size of the smallest sample. In repertoire overlap clustering, CDR3 amino acid sequences, but not nucleotide sequences, were matched to correct batch-related cross-sample contamination. The raw public data were reprocessed by TCRdb itself: fastp quality trimming at Q25, MiXCR clonotype calling, in-frame beta chains only. Rows with a matching CDR3 protein are joined into one entry that keeps the most common DNA and genes. TCRdb's processing, not the authors', yielded these V and J calls. Across this sample there are about 160,000 distinct CDR3 sequences, with about 37% seen only once. The ten top clones hold under 30% of the sample.

The time point label for this specimen denotes: second blood draw from one MS patient after hematopoietic stem cell transplantation. To demonstrate the VDJtools post-analysis software, TCR beta repertoires were profiled from the peripheral blood of about 14 young patients with multiple sclerosis. The multiple sclerosis patients were children and adolescents between about 6 and 16 years of age. According to the germline V gene, CDR1 reads SNHLY and CDR2 reads FYNNEI. The CDR3, from cysteine to phenylalanine, totals 16 residues. Only CDR3 DNA is held: 48 bases, read in frame from base 1. V sheds 6 bases and J sheds 0 bases, leaving 15 bases between their ends.

Here the sequenced sample was blood, taken after autologous hematopoietic stem cell transplantation. The receptor was isolated from a girl aged 5-17 years with multiple sclerosis. Donor details come from another sample of the same person, matched by shared clones. The V gene is TRBV2 and the J gene is TRBJ2-4; the D gene is not confidently resolved. The CDR3 reads CASRQGLRLAKNIQYF. The DNA sequence is TGTGCCAGCAGGCAAGGGCTCCGACTAGCCAAAAACATTCAGTACTTC.